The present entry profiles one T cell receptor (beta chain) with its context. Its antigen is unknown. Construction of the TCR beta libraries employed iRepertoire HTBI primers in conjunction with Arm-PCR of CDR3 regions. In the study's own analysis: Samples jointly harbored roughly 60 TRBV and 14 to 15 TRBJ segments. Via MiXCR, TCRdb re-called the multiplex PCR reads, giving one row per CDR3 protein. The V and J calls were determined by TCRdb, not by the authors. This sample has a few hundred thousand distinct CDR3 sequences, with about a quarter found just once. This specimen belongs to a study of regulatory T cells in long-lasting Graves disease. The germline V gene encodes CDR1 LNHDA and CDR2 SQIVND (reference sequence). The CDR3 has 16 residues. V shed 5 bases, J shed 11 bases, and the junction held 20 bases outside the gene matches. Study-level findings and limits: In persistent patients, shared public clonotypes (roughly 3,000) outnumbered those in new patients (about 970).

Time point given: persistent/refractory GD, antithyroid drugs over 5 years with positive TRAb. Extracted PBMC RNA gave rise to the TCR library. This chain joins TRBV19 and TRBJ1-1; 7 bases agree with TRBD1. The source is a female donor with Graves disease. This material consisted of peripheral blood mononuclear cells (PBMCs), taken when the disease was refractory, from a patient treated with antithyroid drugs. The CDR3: CASSSPEAGGHGLAFF. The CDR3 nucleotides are TGTGCCAGTAGTTCGCCGGAGGCAGGGGGACATGGATTGGCTTTCTTT.